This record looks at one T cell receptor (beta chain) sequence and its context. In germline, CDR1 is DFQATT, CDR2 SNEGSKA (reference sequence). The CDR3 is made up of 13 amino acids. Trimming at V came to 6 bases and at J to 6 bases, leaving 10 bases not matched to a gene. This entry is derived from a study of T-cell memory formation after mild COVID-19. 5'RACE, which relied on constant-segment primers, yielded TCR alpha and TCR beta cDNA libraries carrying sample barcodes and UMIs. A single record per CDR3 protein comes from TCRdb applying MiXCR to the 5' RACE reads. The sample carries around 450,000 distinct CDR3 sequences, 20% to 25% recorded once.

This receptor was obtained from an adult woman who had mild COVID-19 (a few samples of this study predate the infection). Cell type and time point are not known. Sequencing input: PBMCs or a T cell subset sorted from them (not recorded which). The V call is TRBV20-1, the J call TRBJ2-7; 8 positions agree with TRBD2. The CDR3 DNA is TGCAGTGCCCCGGGAGTAGCGGGATTCGAGCAGTACTTC. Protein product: CSAPGVAGFEQYF.